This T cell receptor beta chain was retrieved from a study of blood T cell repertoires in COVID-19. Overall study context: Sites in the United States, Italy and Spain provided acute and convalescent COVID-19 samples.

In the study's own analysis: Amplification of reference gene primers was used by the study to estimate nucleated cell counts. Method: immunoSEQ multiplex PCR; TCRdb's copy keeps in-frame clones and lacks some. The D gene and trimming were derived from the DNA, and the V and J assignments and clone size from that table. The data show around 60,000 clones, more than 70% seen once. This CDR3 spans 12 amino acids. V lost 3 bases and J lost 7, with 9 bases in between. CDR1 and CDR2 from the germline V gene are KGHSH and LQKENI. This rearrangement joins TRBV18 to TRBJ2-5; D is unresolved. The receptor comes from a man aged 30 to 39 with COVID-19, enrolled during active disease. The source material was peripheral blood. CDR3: CASSPTFGTQYF. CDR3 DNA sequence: TGTGCCAGCTCACCGACTTTTGGGACCCAGTACTTC.